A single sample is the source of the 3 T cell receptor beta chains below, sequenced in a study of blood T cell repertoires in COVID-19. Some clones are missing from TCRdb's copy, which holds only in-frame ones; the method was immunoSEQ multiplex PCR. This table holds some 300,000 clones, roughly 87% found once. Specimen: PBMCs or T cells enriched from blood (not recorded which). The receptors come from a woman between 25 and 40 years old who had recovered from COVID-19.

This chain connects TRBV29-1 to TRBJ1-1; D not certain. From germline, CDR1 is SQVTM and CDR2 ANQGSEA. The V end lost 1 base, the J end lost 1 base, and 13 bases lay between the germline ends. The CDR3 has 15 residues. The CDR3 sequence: CSVEAFGRENTEAFF. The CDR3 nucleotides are TGCAGCGTTGAAGCTTTTGGACGGGAGAACACTGAAGCTTTCTTT.

The CDR3 reads CASSLKRGARRVTEAFF. DNA of the CDR3: TGTGCCAGCAGTCTAAAACGGGGGGCACGACGGGTCACTGAAGCTTTCTTT. V is TRBV6-7 and J is TRBJ1-1; tentatively, D is TRBD1 (6 bases). TRBV6-7 counts as an open reading frame of uncertain function. Trimming pared 5 bases from V and 4 bases from J, leaving 23 bases between. The CDR3 is 17 residues long.

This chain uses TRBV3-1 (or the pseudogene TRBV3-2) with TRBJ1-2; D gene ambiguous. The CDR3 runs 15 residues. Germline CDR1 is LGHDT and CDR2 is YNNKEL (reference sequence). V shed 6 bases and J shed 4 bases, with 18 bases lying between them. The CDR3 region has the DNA TGTGCCAGCAGTCTAGGAAGGAATACGGGCTATGGCTACACCTTC. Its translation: CASSLGRNTGYGYTF.